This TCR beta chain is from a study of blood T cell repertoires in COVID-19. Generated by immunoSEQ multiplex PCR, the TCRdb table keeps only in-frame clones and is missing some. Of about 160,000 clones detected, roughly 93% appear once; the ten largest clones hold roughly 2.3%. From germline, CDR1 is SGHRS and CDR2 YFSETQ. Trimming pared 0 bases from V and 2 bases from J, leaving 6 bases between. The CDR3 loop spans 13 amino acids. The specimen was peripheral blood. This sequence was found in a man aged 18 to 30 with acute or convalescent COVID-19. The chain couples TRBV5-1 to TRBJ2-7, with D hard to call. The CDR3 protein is CASSLESTYEQYF. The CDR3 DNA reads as TGCGCCAGCAGCTTGGAGTCTACCTACGAGCAGTACTTC.